These T cell receptor beta chains were read from a single sample in a study of regulatory T cells in long-lasting Graves disease. TCRdb independently ran MiXCR on the multiplex PCR reads; one entry per CDR3 protein. In the table there are a few hundred thousand distinct CDR3 sequences, approximately 18% of which are singletons. These data were also filed under a second study, of T cells in Graves' hyperthyroidism and ophthalmopathy.

The material was peripheral blood mononuclear cells (PBMCs), obtained at new diagnosis, from a patient treated with antithyroid drugs. Receptors originate from a woman aged 30 to 39 with Graves disease. Both conserved end residues are part of each CDR3. The D gene is left open where the match is weak. Clone size is not always given. Where it is, it says once, few, many or a class for expanded clones.

TGTGCCAGCAGCCAAGATCACCCCCCCAGGGCGGATGGCTACACCTTC	CASSQDHPPRADGYTF	.	few	TRBV4-2	TRBJ1-2
TGTGCCAGCACCTGGACGGGAGCCTACGAGCAGTACTTC	CASTWTGAYEQYF	.	many	TRBV6-1	TRBJ2-7
TGTGCCAGCTCACCAGGGGGTTCGGCTTTCTTT	CASSPGGSAFF	.	many	TRBV18	TRBJ1-1
TGCAGTGCTGGCTCCGGGGGGGGCAGGGGAACAGAGACCCAGTACTTC	CSAGSGGGRGTETQYF	TRBD2	.	TRBV20-1	TRBJ2-5
.	CASSQDFRGYTF	.	once	TRBV11-2	TRBJ1-2
TGTGCCAGCAGGCAAGGGCCAGGGGGGGAGACCCAGTACTTC	CASRQGPGGETQYF	.	.	TRBV7-2	TRBJ2-5
TGCGCCAGCAGCAACACTCCGGGACTAGCGGGCCCCGCAGATACGCAGTATTTT	CASSNTPGLAGPADTQYF	TRBD2	.	TRBV5-1	TRBJ2-3
TGTGCCAGCAGCTTAGCGCGGGGCTCCTACGAGCAGTACTTC	CASSLARGSYEQYF	.	many	TRBV7-2	TRBJ2-7
TGTGCCAGCAGCTCGTGGCAGGCCCAGCATTTT	CASSSWQAQHF	.	many	TRBV5-8	TRBJ1-5
TGTGCCAGCAGCTTAGCACTTGGAGCGGAGGGTACAGATACGCAGTATTTT	CASSLALGAEGTDTQYF	.	many	TRBV7-9	TRBJ2-3
TGTGCCAGCAGTTACTACTGGCAGTCAGAGACCCAGTACTTC	CASSYYWQSETQYF	.	many	TRBV6-2/TRBV6-3	TRBJ2-5
TGTGCCAGCAGGCGGACAGATGACTATGGCTACACCTTC	CASRRTDDYGYTF	.	many	TRBV2	TRBJ1-2
TGTGCCAGCAGTAAGAGGAGTTCCGAATTGGGGTTC	CASSKRSSELGF	.	few	TRBV12-3/TRBV12-4	TRBJ2-5
TGTGCCAGCAGCTTAGGGCACGTCCTCATGAACACTGAAGCTTTCTTT	CASSLGHVLMNTEAFF	.	many	TRBV7-2	TRBJ1-1
TGTGCCAGCAGCACCTACAGGGACGGCTCCTACAATGAGCAGTTCTTC	CASSTYRDGSYNEQFF	.	many	TRBV7-3	TRBJ2-1
TGCAGTGCTAGAGATCATGGGACAGGGATGAACACTGAAGCTTTCTTT	CSARDHGTGMNTEAFF	TRBD1	many	TRBV20-1	TRBJ1-1
TGCGCCAGCAGCTTGACTGCCAATGAGCAGTTCTTC	CASSLTANEQFF	.	many	TRBV5-1	TRBJ2-1
TGCAGTGCTCTACAGGGGAGACGGACTGAAGCTTTCTTT	CSALQGRRTEAFF	TRBD1	many	TRBV20-1	TRBJ1-1
TGCGCCAGCACAAGGGACACTCGCTACGAGCAGTACTTC	CASTRDTRYEQYF	.	many	TRBV5-1	TRBJ2-7
TGTGCCAGCAGCAAACGCCCGGGACTTCACCTCCACTTT	CASSKRPGLHLHF	.	many	TRBV5-6	TRBJ1-6
TGTGCCAGCAGCGTAGCTGCAGGGGCGGTAGGGGCACCCCTCCACTTT	CASSVAAGAVGAPLHF	.	many	TRBV9	TRBJ1-6
TGTGCCAGTAGTATTTGGCCTAAAGGCATCTACAATGAGCAGTTCTTC	CASSIWPKGIYNEQFF	.	few	TRBV19	TRBJ2-1
TGTGCCAGCAGGGGACAGGGCTCCGAGCAGTACTTC	CASRGQGSEQYF	TRBD1	many	TRBV12-3/TRBV12-4	TRBJ2-7
TGCGCCAGCAGCCCCGCCGGGGGGGGGGGCACAGATACGCAGTATTTT	CASSPAGGGGTDTQYF	TRBD2	many	TRBV4-1	TRBJ2-3
TGTGCCAGCAGCCAAGAGGGTCCTAGCGGGGGGGCGGTTGAGACCCAGTACTTC	CASSQEGPSGGAVETQYF	TRBD2	many	TRBV4-2	TRBJ2-5
TGCAGTGCTAGAGATCCCGGGCGCACAGATACGCAGTATTTT	CSARDPGRTDTQYF	.	many	TRBV20-1	TRBJ2-3
TGTGCCATCAGGGCTAGCGGGGGGGGCAATGAGCAGTTCTTC	CAIRASGGGNEQFF	TRBD2	many	TRBV10-3	TRBJ2-1
TGTGCCAGCAGTGAAAACCGCCTAGCGGGGTTAAACGGGGAGCTGTTTTTT	CASSENRLAGLNGELFF	TRBD2	many	TRBV2	TRBJ2-2
TGTGCCAGCAGCGTAGGGGCAGACACTGAAGCTTTCTTT	CASSVGADTEAFF	.	many	TRBV9	TRBJ1-1
TGTGCCAGCAGCTTAGTTATGTCGGATGTGACTGAAGCTTTCTTT	CASSLVMSDVTEAFF	.	many	TRBV11-2	TRBJ1-1
TGTGCCAGCAGCACGGGACTAGCGGACTACGAGCAGTACTTC	CASSTGLADYEQYF	TRBD2	.	TRBV7-8	TRBJ2-7
TGCAGTGCCCCCGGGGGTAGCGGGGGGACGTTCTACGAGCAGTACTTC	CSAPGGSGGTFYEQYF	TRBD2	.	TRBV20-1	TRBJ2-7